The 31 T cell receptor beta chains given below trace back to one sample, sequenced in a study of T cells in Graves' hyperthyroidism and ophthalmopathy (dated by TCRdb to about 2019). Libraries were made using multiplex PCR. The sample was run on an Illumina HiSeq 2000. The TCR beta CDR3 regions were amplified from the RNA transcripts. The first round of RT-PCR for the TCR CDR3 was performed with the HTBI primer set and the Qiagen OneStep RT-PCR kit. TCRdb trimmed public reads at Q25 via fastp, called clones via MiXCR and kept in-frame beta chains. Duplicate CDR3 protein sequences are folded into a single record with the most common DNA and genes. The sample contains approximately 380,000 distinct CDR3 sequences, roughly an eighth of them found a single time. The ten biggest clones cover around 30% of the sample. Sequencing was performed on blood. The receptors come from a man over 45 with Graves' ophthalmopathy.

This clonotype was counted a few times. Mismatch with germline at one junction end may stem from a read error. The V gene is TRBV7-9, the J gene TRBJ2-7; TRBD2 matches at 11 bases. The CDR3 loop spans 13 amino acids. Germline V gene data show CDR1 as SEHNR and CDR2 as FQNEAQ (reference sequence). CDR3 nucleotide sequence: TGTGCCAGCAGCGTAGCGGGAGGGTACGAGCAGTACTTC. Translated, it gives CASSVAGGYEQYF.

This clonotype has more than one count but fewer than ten. The genes are TRBV20-1 and TRBJ2-1; a weak D match, TRBD1 (5 bases). The CDR3 totals 12 residues. Germline V CDR1 and CDR2: DFQATT, SNEGSKA (reference sequence). V was shortened by 3 bases and J by 5 bases, with 8 bases between the two germline ends. CDR3 bases: TGCAGTGCTAGGCGACAGAACAATGAGCAGTTCTTC. It translates to CSARRQNNEQFF.

This clonotype was detected many times. The chain uses TRBV24-1 and TRBJ2-1; TRBD2 might be the D (6 bases). Trimming shortened V by 3 bases and J by 8 bases, and 16 bases separated the two germline ends. Germline V CDR1 and CDR2: KGHDR, SFDVKD. The CDR3 has 15 residues. The CDR3 sequence: CATSDTSLMRDEQFF. In nucleotides, the CDR3 is TGTGCCACCAGTGATACTAGCTTAATGCGGGATGAGCAGTTCTTC.

This clonotype occurred a few times. The chain is built from TRBV3-1 and TRBJ2-2; D is ambiguous. CDR3 length: 14 residues. With 5 bases removed from V and 2 bases from J, the gap between germline ends came to 9 bases. Germline V CDR1 and CDR2: LGHDT, YNNKEL (reference sequence). DNA of the CDR3: TGTGCCAGCAGCACGACACGAAACACCGGGGAGCTGTTTTTT. Translation gives CASSTTRNTGELFF.

This clonotype turned up a few times. The rearrangement links TRBV28 to TRBJ2-1, with D perhaps TRBD1 (5 bases). The CDR3 loop spans 14 amino acids. Trimming removed 3 bases at V and 10 bases at J, with 16 bases between. CDR1 is MDHEN, CDR2 SYDVKM, per germline. The CDR3 loop reads CASSFSVLGAEQFF. The CDR3 coding sequence is TGTGCCAGCAGTTTCTCCGTTTTAGGGGCAGAGCAGTTCTTC.

The CDR3, as DNA: TGTGCCAGCTCACGACCGGGACTAGCGGGCCCCACAGATACGCAGTATTTT. Translated: CASSRPGLAGPTDTQYF. The rearrangement uses TRBV18 and TRBJ2-3, with TRBD2 identical over 12 bases. V lost 4 bases to trimming and J lost 2 bases; unmatched junction nucleotides: 7. The CDR3 has 17 residues. The germline V gene encodes CDR1 KGHSH and CDR2 LQKENI.

The rearrangement joins TRBV19 to TRBJ2-7; 14 bases line up with TRBD2. The junction had 5 bases not matched to a gene; V was cut back by 1 base and J by 6 bases. The CDR3 sequence is 16 residues long. From germline, CDR1 is LNHDA and CDR2 SQIVND (reference sequence). DNA of the CDR3: TGTGCCAGTAGTATAGCCCCGGGACTAGCGGGAGCCGAGCAGTACTTC. This translates into CASSIAPGLAGAEQYF.

The CDR3 protein is CASSYGGGGNEQFF. The CDR3 nucleotides read TGTGCCAGCAGTTACGGGGGAGGGGGCAATGAGCAGTTCTTC. The J gene is TRBJ2-1, the V gene TRBV12-3 or TRBV12-4; D is perhaps TRBD2 (7 bases). The CDR3 is 14 residues long. Trimming cost V 4 bases and J 6 bases, with 13 bases left between them.

This clonotype was observed at least ten times. The genes are TRBV3-1 and TRBJ2-1, with D uncertain. Trimming removed 1 base at V and 10 bases at J, with 5 bases between. The CDR3 is 11 residues long. CDR1 is LGHDT and CDR2 is YNNKEL in the germline V gene (reference sequence). CDR3 DNA: TGTGCCAGCAGCCAAGGTGGCGAGCAGTTCTTC. It is translated as CASSQGGEQFF.

This clonotype was seen at least ten times. V and J are TRBV28 and TRBJ2-3; D is perhaps TRBD1 (7 bases). The germline CDR1 and CDR2 sequences are MDHEN and SYDVKM. The CDR3 is made up of 16 amino acids. Trimming cost V 5 bases and J 5 bases, with 20 bases left between them. The CDR3 is CASSPTGRLILDTQYF. The CDR3, as DNA: TGTGCCAGCAGTCCGACAGGGAGGTTGATCCTAGATACGCAGTATTTT.

Many counts were recorded for this clonotype. The V call is TRBV5-1, the J call TRBJ2-5; D is ambiguous. This CDR3 comprises 14 residues. V shed 0 bases and J shed 1 base, with 7 bases lying between them. Germline loops: CDR1 SGHRS, CDR2 YFSETQ. CDR3 amino acids: CASSLGSSQETQYF. CDR3 nucleotides: TGCGCCAGCAGCTTGGGGTCAAGCCAAGAGACCCAGTACTTC.

This clonotype occurred many times. The V gene is TRBV11-2, the J gene TRBJ1-2, with 8 bases that match TRBD1. V lost 5 bases, J lost 5 bases, and 7 bases stayed unmatched. Germline values: CDR1 SGHAT, CDR2 FQNNGV. The CDR3 spans 14 residues. Written as DNA, the CDR3 is TGTGCCAGCAGCGAGGACAGGGTTGGGTATGGCTACACCTTC. Translating it yields CASSEDRVGYGYTF.

This clonotype was observed a few times. The chain couples TRBV28 to TRBJ2-5; 10 positions agree with TRBD1. J lost 4 bases, V lost 5 bases, and 10 bases had no gene match. This CDR3 spans 16 amino acids. Germline V lookup: CDR1 MDHEN, CDR2 SYDVKM. The CDR3 spells CASSPPGTGDRETQYF. Written as DNA, the CDR3 is TGTGCCAGCAGTCCGCCGGGGACAGGGGACCGAGAGACCCAGTACTTC.

CDR3 DNA: TGCAGTGCTAGGGACCCGAGACTAGCGGGAGCCAAAAGGAAGCCAGATACGCAGTATTTT. It yields the protein CSARDPRLAGAKRKPDTQYF. The chain recombines TRBV20-1 with TRBJ2-3; 12 nucleotides agree with TRBD2. This CDR3 has 20 residues. V shed 3 bases, J shed 4 bases, and the junction held 20 bases outside the gene matches. Germline-derived CDR1 and CDR2 are DFQATT and SNEGSKA (reference sequence).

The rearrangement joins TRBV5-6 to TRBJ2-7, with D uncertain. Trimming took off 5 bases at V and 7 bases at J, with 13 bases between the two ends. The CDR3 runs 12 residues. Germline lookup yields CDR1 SGHDT and CDR2 YYEEEE. The CDR3 region has the DNA TGTGCCAGCAGACGACCCCTGGGGGAGCAGTACTTC. This sequence encodes CASRRPLGEQYF.

This clonotype occurred a few times. The rearrangement links TRBV10-3 to TRBJ1-2; perhaps TRBD1 as D (6 bases). CDR1 ENHRY and CDR2 SYGVKD come from the germline V gene. V gave up 3 bases and J gave up 6 bases, with 14 bases separating them. The CDR3 contains 14 residues. In nucleotides, the CDR3 is TGTGCCATCAGTGATTTCAGGGGAACGGATGGCTACACCTTC. Protein product: CAISDFRGTDGYTF.

V and J are TRBV19 and TRBJ2-1; 11 bases map to TRBD2. Looked up from germline, CDR1 is LNHDA and CDR2 is SQIVND (reference sequence). Losses at the gene ends were 5 bases for V and 4 bases for J; bases not matched to a gene: 4. This CDR3 comprises 15 residues. DNA of the CDR3: TGTGCCAGTAGTTGGAGACTAGCGGGGTACAATGAGCAGTTCTTC. Translation gives CASSWRLAGYNEQFF.

Ten or more counts support this clonotype. This rearrangement joins TRBV29-1 to TRBJ2-3, with a tentative D call TRBD1 (6 bases). Germline CDR1 reads SQVTM; CDR2 reads ANQGSEA. The CDR3 loop spans 12 amino acids. The V end lost 6 bases, the J end lost 2 bases, and 9 bases lay between the germline ends. The CDR3 sequence is CSVGQITDTQYF. CDR3 DNA sequence: TGCAGCGTAGGACAGATCACAGATACGCAGTATTTT.

This clonotype was detected many times. V is TRBV6-1 and J is TRBJ2-7; 9 nucleotides agree with TRBD2. V was clipped by 6 bases and J by 4 bases; unmatched bases: 7. CDR3 size: 14 residues. Germline CDR1 and CDR2: MNHNS and SASEGT. Here the CDR3 DNA reads TGTGCCAGCAGCCTGACTAGCGGATTTTACGAGCAGTACTTC. Its translation is CASSLTSGFYEQYF.

V usage is TRBV19 and J usage is TRBJ2-1, with D tentatively TRBD1 (5 bases). Germline V gene data show CDR1 as LNHDA and CDR2 as SQIVND (reference sequence). Trimming shortened V by 3 bases and J by 6 bases, and 21 bases separated the two germline ends. The CDR3 totals 17 residues. DNA of the CDR3: TGTGCCAGTAGTATCCGTAAACTTAGCAGGGTGATCAATGAGCAGTTCTTC. Translating gives CASSIRKLSRVINEQFF.

This chain connects TRBV19 to TRBJ2-5; 10 bases fit TRBD1. Germline loops: CDR1 LNHDA, CDR2 SQIVND (reference sequence). The trim removed 4 bases at V and 4 bases at J, leaving 9 bases unmatched. The CDR3 runs 16 residues. DNA of the CDR3: TGTGCCAGTAGTACCAGACAGGGGGCAGTGGGAGAGACCCAGTACTTC. As protein: CASSTRQGAVGETQYF.

This chain uses TRBV19 with TRBJ2-7, with 13 bases fitting TRBD2. This CDR3 region has 15 residues. Germline V gene sequence: CDR1 LNHDA, CDR2 SQIVND (reference sequence). V gave up 9 bases and J gave up 2 bases; unmatched junction bases: 7. This CDR3 reads CASTELAGGPYEQYF. The CDR3 DNA follows: TGTGCCAGCACCGAACTAGCGGGAGGGCCCTACGAGCAGTACTTC. Using reference TRBV19 and TRBJ2-7 for the parts outside the CDR3, the full variable domain is DGGITQSPKYLFRKEGQNVTLSCEQNLNHDAMYWYRQDPGQGLRLIYYSQIVNDFQKGDIAEGYSVSREKKESFPLTVTSAQKNPTAFYLCASTELAGGPYEQYFGPGTRLTVT.

The chain uses TRBV20-1 and TRBJ1-5; 9 bases fit TRBD1. The germline CDR1 and CDR2 sequences are DFQATT and SNEGSKA (reference sequence). The CDR3 consists of 14 residues. The J segment lost 2 bases and the V segment lost 5 bases, leaving 4 bases of the junction unmatched. The CDR3 DNA reads TGCAGTGCTCAACAGGGGGCAGGCAATCAGCCCCAGCATTTT. Protein product: CSAQQGAGNQPQHF.

The table lists this clonotype with many counts. A junction end diverges from the germline sequence, so it may reflect a read error. The CDR3 is CAGGQGYEQYF. CDR3 bases: TGCGCCGGGGGACAGGGATACGAGCAGTACTTC. This chain links TRBV28 with TRBJ2-7, with 9 nucleotides matching TRBD1. This CDR3 contains 11 residues. Per the germline V gene, CDR1 is MDHEN and CDR2 is SYDVKM.

In the case of this clonotype: A much larger clone lies a single base off, so this may be a read error. Likely a read error: the CDR3 ends without its conserved phenylalanine or tryptophan. This chain connects TRBV2 to TRBJ1-1; D gene uncertain. Germline CDR1 SNHLY, CDR2 FYNNEI. V gave up 3 bases and J gave up 8 bases, with 7 bases separating them. CDR3 size: 11 residues. The CDR3 coding sequence is TGTGCCAGCAGTGATGACTTCGAAGCTTTCCTT. It is translated as CASSDDFEAFL.

Regarding this clonotype: Compared with germline, one end of the junction differs, possibly owing to a read error. This chain uses TRBV5-1 with TRBJ2-2; 8 bases fit TRBD2. Per germline, CDR1 SGHRS and CDR2 YFSETQ. The CDR3 runs to 15 residues. The CDR3 coding sequence is TGCGCCAGCAGGACACTAGCGGCTAACACCGGGGAGCTGCTTTTT. This gives the protein CASRTLAANTGELLF.

This clonotype was seen repeatedly, ten times or more. J is TRBJ2-7 and V is TRBV15; TRBD2 matches at 9 bases. The length of the CDR3 is 13 residues. Unmatched junction bases numbered 3, after V lost 6 bases and J lost 3 bases. The germline V gene has CDR1 LNHNV and CDR2 YYDKDF (reference sequence). CDR3 nucleotides: TGTGCCACCAGACTAGCGGGTGGCTACGAGCAGTACTTC. Its translation: CATRLAGGYEQYF.

This clonotype appeared many times. The chain carries TRBV5-1 and TRBJ2-2, with D uncertain. Trimming took off 0 bases at V and 6 bases at J, with 6 bases between the two ends. In germline, CDR1 is SGHRS, CDR2 YFSETQ. The CDR3 loop spans 13 amino acids. CDR3 in DNA: TGCGCCAGCAGCTTGGTGGCAGCCGGGGAGCTGTTTTTT. Protein: CASSLVAAGELFF.

This clonotype came up many times. This sequence joins TRBV18 and TRBJ2-7; D is ambiguous. CDR3 length: 15 amino acids. Germline lookup yields CDR1 KGHSH and CDR2 LQKENI. V was clipped by 3 bases and J by 5 bases, with 17 bases between them. This CDR3 reads CASSPISQTFDEQYF. CDR3 sequence (DNA): TGTGCCAGCTCACCCATCTCACAAACTTTTGACGAGCAGTACTTC.

This clonotype has at least ten counts. The chain carries TRBV7-9 and TRBJ2-7; 7 bases line up with TRBD1. This CDR3 is built from 12 residues. Germline CDR1 reads SEHNR; CDR2 reads FQNEAQ (reference sequence). The V and J ends lost 5 bases and 7 bases, in that order; junction bases with no gene match: 5. The CDR3 spells CASSQQGIEQYF. In DNA, the CDR3 is TGTGCCAGCAGCCAACAGGGGATTGAGCAGTACTTC. The full variable domain, in which reference TRBV7-9 and TRBJ2-7 provide the parts outside the CDR3, is DTGVSQNPRHKITKRGQNVTFRCDPISEHNRLYWYRQTLGQGPEFLTYFQNEAQLEKSRLLSDRFSAERPKGSFSTLEIQRTEQGDSAMYLCASSQQGIEQYFGPGTRLTVT.

In its sample, this clonotype was seen many times. V usage is TRBV3-1 and J usage is TRBJ2-5, with TRBD2 as a possible D gene (6 bases). CDR3 length: 17 residues. The V end was cut by 1 base, the J end by 2 bases, with 17 bases between. Germline lookup yields CDR1 LGHDT and CDR2 YNNKEL (reference sequence). The CDR3: CASSQVVQRASQETQYF. Written as DNA, the CDR3 is TGTGCCAGCAGCCAAGTGGTACAGCGGGCATCACAAGAGACCCAGTACTTC.